This TCR beta chain derives from a study of T cells after yellow fever vaccination. TCRdb ran MiXCR on the 5' RACE reads and lists one entry per CDR3 protein. The sample includes approximately 550,000 distinct CDR3 sequences, 19% of them seen just once. The germline V gene has CDR1 SGHRS and CDR2 YFSETQ. V was cut by 2 bases and J by 1 base, with 9 bases left in between. This CDR3 is built from 14 residues. This specimen consisted of PBMCs, obtained 15 days after the yellow fever booster vaccination. The TCR was taken from a man between 25 and 39 years old who received the YFV17D yellow fever vaccine. The J gene is TRBJ1-1, the V gene TRBV5-1; D call uncertain. CDR3 sequence: CASSFDGRNTEAFF. CDR3 nucleotides: TGCGCCAGCAGCTTCGACGGACGGAACACTGAAGCTTTCTTT.